Presented here are 16 T cell receptor beta chains from one specimen sequenced in a study of chemoradiotherapy in HPV16-positive cancers (dated by TCRdb to 2021 to 2024). Library creation used the immunoSEQ multiplex PCR assay. The table was pulled from immuneACCESS by TCRdb, which kept in-frame rearrangements only. Such tables lose some clones; where checked, under half of the loss comes from unresolved V genes, and the rest has no known cause. For this sample there are about 22,000 clones; around nine tenths appear just once. The top ten constitute 15% to 20% of the sample. The sample in question was blood, obtained from a patient who underwent chemoradiotherapy. These receptors came from a human donor with HPV-associated anogenital cancer.

This clone occurred once. The rearrangement joins TRBV5-8 to TRBJ2-1, with 7 nucleotides matching TRBD2. The CDR3 is 12 residues long. V lost 4 bases to trimming and J lost 9 bases; unmatched junction nucleotides: 4. Germline V gives CDR1 SGHTS, CDR2 YDEGEE. DNA for the CDR3: TGTGCCAGCAGCCCCCGACTAGCTGAGCAGTTCTTC. Translated: CASSPRLAEQFF.

The chain carries TRBV7-8 and TRBJ2-1, with TRBD2 matching over 14 bases. Trimming removed 6 bases from V and 2 bases from J; junction bases left unmatched: 3. This CDR3 is built from 16 residues. In germline, CDR1 is SGHVS, CDR2 FQNEAQ. The CDR3 loop is CASRRLAGGTYNEQFF. The CDR3 bases are TGTGCCAGCAGGAGACTAGCGGGAGGGACCTACAATGAGCAGTTCTTC.

This clone has a single count. V usage is TRBV5-1 and J usage is TRBJ1-1; D call uncertain. CDR3 length: 14 amino acids. Deletions cut 1 base from V and 4 bases from J, with 11 bases between. The germline CDR1 and CDR2 sequences are SGHRS and YFSETQ. The CDR3 loop reads CASSLNLEVTEAFF. The CDR3 DNA is TGCGCCAGCAGCTTGAATTTGGAGGTCACTGAAGCTTTCTTT.

A few counts support this clone. J is TRBJ2-1 and V is TRBV5-1; TRBD2 matches at 11 bases. V dropped 4 bases and J dropped 0; count of bases not matched to a gene: 6. The CDR3 loop spans 17 amino acids. Looked up from germline, CDR1 is SGHRS and CDR2 is YFSETQ. The CDR3: CASSHGGLADSYNEQFF. In DNA form, the CDR3 reads TGCGCCAGCAGCCATGGGGGACTAGCGGACTCCTACAATGAGCAGTTCTTC.

CDR3: CASSVDQDLGGYTF. The CDR3 DNA follows: TGTGCCAGCAGCGTAGATCAAGATCTCGGGGGCTACACCTTC. The J gene is TRBJ1-2, the V gene TRBV9; D gene ambiguous. CDR3 length: 14 amino acids. Germline V gene sequence: CDR1 SGDLS, CDR2 YYNGEE. V gave up 0 bases and J gave up 8 bases, with 14 bases separating them.

A single count supports this clone. The chain employs TRBV6-6 and TRBJ2-2, with D tentatively TRBD1 (5 bases). Germline V gene data show CDR1 as MNHNY and CDR2 as SVGAGI (reference sequence). The length of the CDR3 is 12 residues. V lost 6 bases to trimming and J lost 7 bases, with 9 bases between them. CDR3 region: CASRGRSGELFF. In DNA form, the CDR3 reads TGTGCCAGCAGGGGGCGCAGCGGGGAGCTGTTTTTT.

The gene calls are TRBV4-3 and TRBJ2-5; 11 bases map to TRBD1. CDR1 and CDR2 from the germline V gene are LGHNA and YSLEER. Germline trimming cut 0 bases from V and 5 bases from J; bases unmatched to any gene: 8. This CDR3 spans 17 amino acids. CDR3 amino acids: CASSQDLGTGGRETQYF. The CDR3 DNA reads TGCGCCAGCAGCCAAGATTTGGGGACAGGGGGTCGGGAGACCCAGTACTTC.

The chain carries TRBV6-5 and TRBJ1-6, with a weak D call TRBD1 (5 bases). The CDR3 extends over 15 amino acids. Trimming stripped 4 bases from V and 6 bases from J, with 13 bases between. Germline CDR1 reads MNHEY; CDR2 reads SVGAGI. The CDR3 nucleotides are TGTGCCAGCAGTTGGGGACCCGGTCGTAATTCACCCCTCCACTTT. Its translation: CASSWGPGRNSPLHF.

The chain is built from TRBV7-8 and TRBJ2-2; the D gene is possibly TRBD2 (5 bases). Per the germline V gene, CDR1 is SGHVS and CDR2 is FQNEAQ. The germline V and J ends were trimmed by 2 bases and 7 bases, with 14 bases remaining between them. There are 15 residues in the CDR3. The chain's CDR3 is CASSLKAGGHGELFF. CDR3 DNA sequence: TGTGCCAGCAGCTTAAAGGCGGGCGGTCACGGGGAGCTGTTTTTT.

This chain joins TRBV15 and TRBJ2-7; D unclear. This CDR3 comprises 12 residues. Trimming shortened V by 2 bases and J by 3 bases, and 5 bases separated the two germline ends. Looked up from germline, CDR1 is LNHNV and CDR2 is YYDKDF (reference sequence). The CDR3 here is CATSRLGYEQYF. The CDR3 DNA reads as TGTGCCACCAGCAGATTAGGCTACGAGCAGTACTTC.

The chain couples TRBV7-2 to TRBJ1-2; TRBD1 is a possible D gene (5 bases). This CDR3 has 14 residues. The germline CDR1 and CDR2 sequences are SGHTA and FQGNSA. Trimming removed 5 bases from V and 3 bases from J, with 13 bases in between. The chain's CDR3 is CASSQVGGDYGYTF. In DNA, the CDR3 is TGTGCCAGCAGCCAAGTGGGGGGTGACTATGGCTACACCTTC.

The rearrangement uses TRBV5-1 and TRBJ1-1, with 8 bases matching TRBD1. The CDR3 is 13 residues long. Germline loops: CDR1 SGHRS, CDR2 YFSETQ. The junction had 3 bases not matched to a gene; V was cut back by 4 bases and J by 4 bases. CDR3: CASSGQGRTEAFF. As DNA, the CDR3 is TGCGCCAGCAGCGGACAGGGTCGCACTGAAGCTTTCTTT.

The CDR3: CAIGHDTRDTQYF. CDR3 nucleotide sequence: TGTGCCATAGGGCACGACACAAGGGATACGCAGTATTTT. The chain is built from TRBV10-3 and TRBJ2-3; no definite D call. This CDR3 comprises 13 residues. CDR1 and CDR2 (germline): ENHRY, SYGVKD. V lost 9 bases, J lost 6 bases, and 16 bases lay in between.

The chain links TRBV7-2 to TRBJ2-2, with 9 nucleotides matching TRBD2. This CDR3 is built from 16 residues. Trimming removed 5 bases from V and 4 bases from J; junction bases left unmatched: 8. Germline V lookup: CDR1 SGHTA, CDR2 FQGNSA. The CDR3, as DNA: TGTGCCAGCAGCGCCCGGGGTAGCGGGAGCACCGGGGAGCTGTTTTTT. As protein: CASSARGSGSTGELFF.

The CDR3 bases are TGCAGCGTTGGAGAGAACACAGGCAATCAGCCCCAGCATTTT. It specifies CSVGENTGNQPQHF. The rearrangement joins TRBV29-1 to TRBJ1-5, with D unclear. This CDR3 spans 14 amino acids. V shed 4 bases and J shed 2 bases, with 12 bases lying between them. CDR1 is SQVTM, CDR2 ANQGSEA, per germline.

V usage is TRBV7-6 and J usage is TRBJ1-1; no reliable D call. Trimming left V 1 base short and J 8 bases short, with 11 bases between. Germline assignment: CDR1 SGHVS and CDR2 FNYEAQ. This CDR3 is built from 13 residues. The CDR3: CASSLVDGSEAFF. Written as DNA, the CDR3 is TGTGCCAGCAGCTTAGTGGACGGCTCAGAAGCTTTCTTT.